This T cell receptor (beta chain) was documented in a study of monozygotic twins with cystic fibrosis. Overall study findings and caveats: Clonality was generally low (median about 0.0097), higher in the most severe patients. Unrelated CF individuals shared fewer identical clonotypes than monozygotic CF twins.

The length of the CDR3 is 17 residues. CDR1 is SGHTA, CDR2 FQGNSA, per germline. V gave up 3 bases and J gave up 5 bases; unmatched junction bases: 9. As for this clone: No antigen is known for it.

This table comes from immunoSEQ multiplex PCR, and its TCRdb copy is limited to in-frame clones, with some not included. The profile shows about 15,000 clones, approximately 98% of them singletons. The source is a girl aged 2 to 9 with cystic fibrosis. The chain employs TRBV7-2 and TRBJ2-2; 10 bases are a match to TRBD2. Sequencing was done on a sample of blood. The CDR3 DNA is TGTGCCAGCAGCTTCGGCCCTAGCGGGAGTCGTACCGGGGAGCTGTTTTTT. Translation gives CASSFGPSGSRTGELFF.